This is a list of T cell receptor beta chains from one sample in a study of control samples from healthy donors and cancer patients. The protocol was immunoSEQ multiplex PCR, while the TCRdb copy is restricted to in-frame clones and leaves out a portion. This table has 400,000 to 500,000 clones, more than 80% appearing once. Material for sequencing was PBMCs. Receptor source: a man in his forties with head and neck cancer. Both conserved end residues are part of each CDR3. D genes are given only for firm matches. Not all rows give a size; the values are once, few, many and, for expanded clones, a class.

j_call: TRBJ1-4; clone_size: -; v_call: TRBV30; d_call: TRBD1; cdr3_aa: CAWSYRGKANEKLFF; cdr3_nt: TGTGCCTGGAGTTACAGGGGGAAGGCTAATGAAAAACTGTTTTTT
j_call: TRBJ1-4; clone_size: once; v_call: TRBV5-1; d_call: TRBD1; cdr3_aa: CASSLGGQDRKLFF; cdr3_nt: TGCGCCAGCAGCTTGGGGGGACAGGATCGAAAACTGTTTTTT
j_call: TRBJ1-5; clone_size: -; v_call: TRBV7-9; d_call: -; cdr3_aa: CASSLNEAQPQHF; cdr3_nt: TGTGCCAGCAGCTTAAACGAAGCTCAGCCCCAGCATTTT
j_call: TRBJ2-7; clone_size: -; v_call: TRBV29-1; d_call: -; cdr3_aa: CSVEPNRYEQYF; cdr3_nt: TGCAGCGTTGAACCCAACCGCTACGAGCAGTACTTC
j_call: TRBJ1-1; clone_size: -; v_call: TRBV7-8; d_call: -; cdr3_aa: CASSFLQTVMNTEAFF; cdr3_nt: TGTGCCAGCAGCTTCCTCCAGACCGTTATGAACACTGAAGCTTTCTTT
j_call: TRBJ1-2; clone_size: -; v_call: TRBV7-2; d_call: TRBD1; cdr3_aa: CASSPRTGRLSYGYTF; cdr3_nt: TGTGCCAGCAGCCCCCGGACAGGGAGGTTATCCTATGGCTACACCTTC
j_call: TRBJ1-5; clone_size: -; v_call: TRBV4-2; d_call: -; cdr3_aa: CASSQAGDGGRNQPQHF; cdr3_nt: TGTGCCAGCAGCCAAGCTGGCGACGGAGGACGCAATCAGCCCCAGCATTTT
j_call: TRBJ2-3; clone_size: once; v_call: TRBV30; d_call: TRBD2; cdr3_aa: CAWSEGLAGVTDTQYF; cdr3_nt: TGTGCCTGGAGTGAGGGACTAGCGGGAGTCACAGATACGCAGTATTTT
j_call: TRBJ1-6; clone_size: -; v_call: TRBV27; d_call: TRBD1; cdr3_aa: CASSPLGQGASPLHF; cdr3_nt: TGTGCCAGCAGCCCTTTGGGACAGGGGGCTTCACCCCTCCACTTT
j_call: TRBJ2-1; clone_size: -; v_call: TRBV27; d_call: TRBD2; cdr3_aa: CASSLGTTFNEQFF; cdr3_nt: TGTGCCAGCAGTTTAGGGACTACCTTCAATGAGCAGTTCTTC
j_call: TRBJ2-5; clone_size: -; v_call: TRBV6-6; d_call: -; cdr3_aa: CASSYSSLGRETQYF; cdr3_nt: TGTGCCAGCAGTTACTCGTCACTTGGTAGGGAGACCCAGTACTTC
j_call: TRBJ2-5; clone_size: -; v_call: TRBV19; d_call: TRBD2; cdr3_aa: CASSGTSGDRETQYF; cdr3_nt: TGTGCCAGTAGTGGGACTAGCGGGGATCGGGAGACCCAGTACTTC
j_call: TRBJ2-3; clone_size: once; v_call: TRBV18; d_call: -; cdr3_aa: CASSPPNLGTDTQYF; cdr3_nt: TGTGCCAGCTCACCACCTAACCTCGGCACAGATACGCAGTATTTT
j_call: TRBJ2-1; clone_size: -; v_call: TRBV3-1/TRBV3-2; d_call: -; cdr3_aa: CASSPPVGQQFF; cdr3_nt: TGTGCCAGCAGCCCCCCCGTGGGGCAGCAGTTCTTC
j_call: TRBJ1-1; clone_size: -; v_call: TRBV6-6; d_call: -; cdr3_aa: CASSYSSNTEAFF; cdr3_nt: TGTGCCAGCAGTTACTCCTCGAACACTGAAGCTTTCTTT
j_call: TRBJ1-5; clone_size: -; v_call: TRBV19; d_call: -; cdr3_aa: CASNIRAQPQHF; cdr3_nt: TGTGCCAGTAACATAAGAGCCCAGCCCCAGCATTTT
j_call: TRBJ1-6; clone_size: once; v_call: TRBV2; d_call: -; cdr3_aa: CASSERGAIYNSPLHF; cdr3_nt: TGTGCCAGCAGTGAAAGAGGGGCCATCTATAATTCACCCCTCCACTTT
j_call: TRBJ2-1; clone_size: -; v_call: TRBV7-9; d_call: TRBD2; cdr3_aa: CASSYWTSWVGSEQFF; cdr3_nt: TGTGCCAGCAGCTATTGGACTAGTTGGGTGGGGAGTGAGCAGTTCTTC
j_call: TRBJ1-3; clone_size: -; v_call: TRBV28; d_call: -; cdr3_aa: CASSSRVSGNTIYF; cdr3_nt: TGTGCCAGCAGTTCGAGGGTCTCCGGAAACACCATATATTTT
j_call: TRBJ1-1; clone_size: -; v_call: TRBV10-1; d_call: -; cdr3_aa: CASSESKNTEAFF; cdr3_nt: TGCGCCAGCAGTGAGTCGAAAAACACTGAAGCTTTCTTT
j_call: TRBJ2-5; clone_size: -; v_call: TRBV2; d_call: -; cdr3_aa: CASSRVLAEETQYF; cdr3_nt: TGTGCCAGCAGCAGAGTCCTAGCTGAGGAGACCCAGTACTTC
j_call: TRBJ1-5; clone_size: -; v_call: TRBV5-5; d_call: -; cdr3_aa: CASSPTGTPNRPQHF; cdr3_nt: TGTGCCAGCAGCCCGACGGGGACTCCTAATCGGCCCCAGCATTTT
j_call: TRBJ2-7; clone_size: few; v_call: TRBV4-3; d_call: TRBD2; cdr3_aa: CASSRTSGYEQYF; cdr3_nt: TGCGCCAGCAGCCGGACTAGCGGGTACGAGCAGTACTTC
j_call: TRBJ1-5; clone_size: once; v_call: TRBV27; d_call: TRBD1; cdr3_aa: CASSTNRGNQPQHF; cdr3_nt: TGTGCCAGCAGCACAAACAGGGGTAATCAGCCCCAGCATTTT
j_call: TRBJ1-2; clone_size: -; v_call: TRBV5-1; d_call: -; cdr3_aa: CASSLGQTSYGYTF; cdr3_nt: TGCGCCAGCAGCTTGGGGCAGACGAGCTATGGCTACACCTTC
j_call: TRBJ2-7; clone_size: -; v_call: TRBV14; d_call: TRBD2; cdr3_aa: CASSSAAGDEQYF; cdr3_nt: TGTGCCAGCAGCTCGGCAGCGGGAGACGAGCAGTACTTC
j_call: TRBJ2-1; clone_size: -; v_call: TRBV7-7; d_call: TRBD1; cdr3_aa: CASSRLVISAPGGNNEQFF; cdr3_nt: TGTGCTAGCAGCCGCTTAGTAATTTCCGCGCCAGGGGGTAACAATGAGCAGTTCTTC
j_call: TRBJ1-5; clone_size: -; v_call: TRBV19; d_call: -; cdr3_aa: CATGTRGGSNQPQHF; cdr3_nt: TGTGCCACTGGGACGAGGGGAGGAAGCAATCAGCCCCAGCATTTT
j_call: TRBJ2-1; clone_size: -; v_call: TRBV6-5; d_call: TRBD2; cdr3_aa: CASSYLGERGGPEQFF; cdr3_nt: TGTGCCAGCAGTTACCTCGGGGAGCGGGGGGGCCCTGAGCAGTTCTTC
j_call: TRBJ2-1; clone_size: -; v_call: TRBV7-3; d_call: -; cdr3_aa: CASSLSRGRSYNEQFF; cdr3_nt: TGTGCCAGCAGCTTAAGCAGGGGTCGGTCCTACAATGAGCAGTTCTTC
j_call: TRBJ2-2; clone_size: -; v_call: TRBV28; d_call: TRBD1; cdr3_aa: CASSSPSGTAITGELFF; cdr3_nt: TGTGCCAGCAGTTCCCCCTCCGGGACAGCTATCACCGGGGAGCTGTTTTTT
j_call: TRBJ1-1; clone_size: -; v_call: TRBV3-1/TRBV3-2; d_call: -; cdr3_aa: CASSLGDMNTEAFF; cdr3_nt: TGTGCCAGCAGTCTGGGAGATATGAACACTGAAGCTTTCTTT
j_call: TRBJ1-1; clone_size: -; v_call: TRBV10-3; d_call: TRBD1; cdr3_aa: CAISDFGQDDTEAFF; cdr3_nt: TGTGCCATCAGTGACTTCGGACAGGATGACACTGAAGCTTTCTTT
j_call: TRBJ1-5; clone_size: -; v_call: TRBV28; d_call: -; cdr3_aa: CASSIQGYNQPQHF; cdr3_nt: TGTGCCAGCAGCATACAGGGATACAATCAGCCCCAGCATTTT
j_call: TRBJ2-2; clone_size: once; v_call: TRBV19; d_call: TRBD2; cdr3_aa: CASTLAGDLTGELFF; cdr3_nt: TGTGCCAGTACCCTAGCGGGGGATCTCACCGGGGAGCTGTTTTTT
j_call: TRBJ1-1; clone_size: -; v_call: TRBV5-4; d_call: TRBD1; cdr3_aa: CASSVRTGENTEAFF; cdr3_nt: TGTGCCAGCAGCGTGAGGACAGGGGAGAACACTGAAGCTTTCTTT
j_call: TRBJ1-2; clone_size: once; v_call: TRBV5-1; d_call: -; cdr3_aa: CASSLGAQNYGYTF; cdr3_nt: TGCGCCAGCAGCTTGGGTGCACAAAACTATGGCTACACCTTC
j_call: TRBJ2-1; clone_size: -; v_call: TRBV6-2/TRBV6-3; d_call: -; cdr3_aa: CASSYGLAGTSNNEQFF; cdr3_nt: TGTGCCAGCAGTTACGGGCTGGCCGGGACTTCCAACAATGAGCAGTTCTTC
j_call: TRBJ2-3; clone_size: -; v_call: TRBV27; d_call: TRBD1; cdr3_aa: CASRPLDRGRSTDTQYF; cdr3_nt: TGTGCCAGCAGACCCCTCGACAGGGGCCGAAGCACAGATACGCAGTATTTT
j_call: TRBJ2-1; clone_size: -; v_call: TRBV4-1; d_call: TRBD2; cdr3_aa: CASSLRLAGAGNEQFF; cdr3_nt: TGCGCCAGCAGCCTAAGACTAGCGGGAGCTGGTAATGAGCAGTTCTTC
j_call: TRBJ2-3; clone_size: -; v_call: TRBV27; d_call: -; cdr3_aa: CASSRPTDTQYF; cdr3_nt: TGTGCCAGCAGCCGCCCGACAGATACGCAGTATTTT
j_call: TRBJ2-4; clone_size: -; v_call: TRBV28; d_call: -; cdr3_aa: CASSPSLGARNIQYF; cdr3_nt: TGTGCCAGCAGTCCCTCTCTAGGGGCCCGAAACATTCAGTACTTC
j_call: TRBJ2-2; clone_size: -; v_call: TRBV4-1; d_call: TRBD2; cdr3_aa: CASSQEAGGRTGELFF; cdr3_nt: TGCGCCAGCAGCCAAGAGGCGGGGGGCCGGACCGGGGAGCTGTTTTTT
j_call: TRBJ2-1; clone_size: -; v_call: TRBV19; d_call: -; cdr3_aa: CASSILHPGRTYNEQFF; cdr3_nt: TGTGCCAGTAGTATATTGCACCCGGGACGGACCTACAATGAGCAGTTCTTC
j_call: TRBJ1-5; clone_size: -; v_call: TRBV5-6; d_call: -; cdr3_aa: CASSLKGFDVSNQPQHF; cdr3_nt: TGTGCCAGCAGCTTGAAGGGCTTTGACGTCAGCAATCAGCCCCAGCATTTT
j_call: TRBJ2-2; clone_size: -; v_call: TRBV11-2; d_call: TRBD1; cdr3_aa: CASSVGSVWTGNTGELFF; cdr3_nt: TGTGCCAGCAGCGTAGGATCTGTATGGACAGGGAACACCGGGGAGCTGTTTTTT
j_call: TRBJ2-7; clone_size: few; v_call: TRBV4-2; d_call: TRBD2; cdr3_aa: CASSLDPAGEQYF; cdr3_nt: TGTGCCAGCAGCCTTGACCCAGCGGGGGAGCAGTACTTC
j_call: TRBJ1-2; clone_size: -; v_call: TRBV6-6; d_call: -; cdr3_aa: CASSYRPGNSPYGYTF; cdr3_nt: TGTGCCAGCAGTTACCGGCCCGGAAACAGTCCCTATGGCTACACCTTC
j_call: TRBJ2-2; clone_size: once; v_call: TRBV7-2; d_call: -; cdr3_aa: CASSLVRGNTGELFF; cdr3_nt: TGTGCCAGCAGCTTAGTCAGGGGAAACACCGGGGAGCTGTTTTTT
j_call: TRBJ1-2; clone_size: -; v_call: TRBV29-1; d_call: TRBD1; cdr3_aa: CSVTRDRGKGSNYGYTF; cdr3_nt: TGCAGCGTCACTAGGGACAGGGGAAAGGGGAGCAACTATGGCTACACCTTC